A single sample is the source of the 2 T cell receptor beta chains below, sequenced in a study of blood T cell repertoires in COVID-19. Sequenced by immunoSEQ multiplex PCR; TCRdb stores in-frame clones only, minus some. The sample contains roughly 190,000 clones, about 85% of which appear only once. The material sequenced was peripheral blood. These receptors were collected from a man in his sixties with active or convalescent COVID-19.

The chain links TRBV7-9 to TRBJ2-7; D gene uncertain. V was clipped by 1 base and J by 4 bases, with 8 bases between them. The CDR3 spans 13 residues. Germline CDR1 and CDR2: SEHNR and FQNEAQ (reference sequence). The CDR3 spells CASSLGEEYEQYF. The DNA for the CDR3 is TGTGCCAGCAGCTTAGGAGAGGAATACGAGCAGTACTTC.

This clone was recorded only once. A junction boundary mismatches the germline segment, possibly from a read error. CDR3 in amino acids: CASSLGSPGFSAF. DNA of the CDR3: TGCGCCAGCAGCTTGGGGTCCCCGGGGTTCTCGGCCTTC. The chain is built from TRBV5-1 and TRBJ1-2; D remains ambiguous. The CDR3 has 13 amino acids. Germline V gene lookup returns CDR1 SGHRS and CDR2 YFSETQ.